This TCR beta chain derives from a study of cytomegalovirus exposure and HLA in healthy donors. The germline gives CDR1 MNHNS, CDR2 SASEGT. The ends were cut back, 4 bases at V and 0 bases at J, with 10 bases in the middle. The CDR3 sequence is 15 residues long. This clone has more than one count but fewer than ten. Its specificity is not known. Findings and limits, study-wide: On later analysis, the bulk of CMV-associated TCR beta chains appeared to be HLA-restricted. About 87% or about 30% of the time was how often most TCR beta V segments were productive, according to an earlier analysis.

With 60 Vbeta and 13 Jbeta primers, the PCR was carried out. Profiling relied on immunoSEQ multiplex PCR, and the TCRdb table lists in-frame clones only, not all of them. Of approximately 200,000 clones in the sample, approximately 75% were seen once. The TCR originated in a man younger than 40 in good health and CMV-seropositive. Specimen: PBMCs. V gene TRBV6-1 combines with J gene TRBJ1-3; possible D gene TRBD1, 6 bases. DNA of the CDR3: TGTGCCAGCAGTGTGTACAGGGCCTCTGGAAACACCATATATTTT. Protein: CASSVYRASGNTIYF.